This T cell receptor beta chain was identified during a study of cytomegalovirus exposure and HLA in healthy donors. Background on the study: Unique TCRs numbering around 85 million, obtained from HLA-typed donors, made up an early data release.

Germline V gene sequence: CDR1 MNHNY, CDR2 SVGAGI (reference sequence). The CDR3 has 14 residues. J gave up 3 bases and V 8 bases, and 4 bases lay outside the gene matches. In the PCR, 60 Vbeta and 13 Jbeta primers were used. Profiled with immunoSEQ multiplex PCR; TCRdb holds only in-frame clones, not every one. The sample lists 190,000 or so clones; roughly four fifths were seen once. General study points: Data from an earlier analysis indicated that most TCR beta V segments were productive either about 90% or about 30% of the time.

Concerning this clone: Its antigen is undetermined.

This clonotype originated in a man aged 45-65 years in good health and CMV-seronegative. The rearrangement joins TRBV6-6 to TRBJ2-5; 12 bases align to TRBD2. Sample: PBMCs. The chain's CDR3 is CASVSSGGEETQYF. CDR3 in DNA: TGTGCCAGCGTTTCTAGCGGGGGGGAAGAGACCCAGTACTTC.